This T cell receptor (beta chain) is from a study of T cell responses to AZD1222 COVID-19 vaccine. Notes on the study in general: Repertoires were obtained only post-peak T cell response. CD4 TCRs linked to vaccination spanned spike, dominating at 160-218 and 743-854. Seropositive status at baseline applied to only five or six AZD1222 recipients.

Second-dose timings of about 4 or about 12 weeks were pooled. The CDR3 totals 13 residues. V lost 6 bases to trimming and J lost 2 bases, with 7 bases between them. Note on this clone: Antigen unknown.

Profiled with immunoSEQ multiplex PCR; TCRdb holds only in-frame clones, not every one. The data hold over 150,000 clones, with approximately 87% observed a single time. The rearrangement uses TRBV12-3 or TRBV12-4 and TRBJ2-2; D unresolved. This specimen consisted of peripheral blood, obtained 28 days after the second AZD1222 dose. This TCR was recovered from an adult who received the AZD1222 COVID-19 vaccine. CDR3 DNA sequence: TGTGCCAGCAGCGAACAAAACACCGGGGAGCTGTTTTTT. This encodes CASSEQNTGELFF.